The entry below gives a single TCR beta chain sequence along with its context. Antigen unknown. This sample was taken from a study of T-cell memory formation after mild COVID-19. Overall study: Clustering of TCRs was largely donor specific. Whole-study results and caveats: Cross-reactive memory appears to have joined, as suggested by some responding clones showing up in pre-infection memory. Proof of SARS-CoV-2 specificity was absent for the second-wave clones that crested on day 37.

Constant-segment primers served in 5'RACE that generated TCR alpha and TCR beta cDNA libraries bearing sample barcodes and UMIs. Using its own MiXCR run on the 5' RACE reads, TCRdb lists one record per CDR3 protein. The sample includes some 290,000 distinct CDR3 sequences, 15% to 20% seen only once; the top ten take about a fifth. This clonotype was obtained from a man between 18 and 35 years old who had mild COVID-19 (a few samples of this study predate the infection). Cell type and time point are not known. The specimen was PBMCs or a T cell subset sorted from them (not recorded which).

CDR3 protein: CSVPGLAGYNEQFF. CDR3 nucleotide sequence: TGCAGCGTTCCTGGACTAGCGGGGTACAATGAGCAGTTCTTC. The chain couples TRBV29-1 to TRBJ2-1, with 12 bases that match TRBD2. The CDR3 contains 14 residues. Germline V gene sequence: CDR1 SQVTM, CDR2 ANQGSEA. With V trimmed by 5 bases and J by 4 bases, 3 bases remained unmatched.